These T cell receptor beta chains were read from a single sample in a study of blood T cell repertoires in COVID-19. Measured with immunoSEQ multiplex PCR; TCRdb has only the in-frame clones, and not every one. The sample records about 74,000 clones, roughly four fifths being singletons. The sequencing input was peripheral blood. The receptors shown here come from a man in his 70s with acute or convalescent COVID-19. Each CDR3 is given with its conserved first and last residue. The order of the fields is V gene, J gene, CDR3 protein.

V gene: TRBV3-1/TRBV3-2; J gene: TRBJ2-5; CDR3 protein: CASSQDVLAGRPPQTQYF
V gene: TRBV11-3; J gene: TRBJ2-5; CDR3 protein: CASSSRTSGRQQETQYF
V gene: TRBV2; J gene: TRBJ2-5; CDR3 protein: CASSDVSAGGETQYF
V gene: TRBV19; J gene: TRBJ1-1; CDR3 protein: CASSLAENTEAFF
V gene: TRBV18; J gene: TRBJ2-1; CDR3 protein: CASSPGKAGGLNEQFF
V gene: TRBV27; J gene: TRBJ1-1; CDR3 protein: CASSFDIKNTEAFF
V gene: TRBV7-2; J gene: TRBJ1-2; CDR3 protein: CASSTWTGGGYGYTF
V gene: TRBV5-4; J gene: TRBJ1-1; CDR3 protein: CASSKRQAEAFF
V gene: TRBV29-1; J gene: TRBJ2-7; CDR3 protein: CSVEDRGPGRVHEQYF
V gene: TRBV7-9; J gene: TRBJ2-2; CDR3 protein: CASSSWAGGVGELFF
V gene: TRBV6-5; J gene: TRBJ1-6; CDR3 protein: CASSRNTDNSPLHF
V gene: TRBV5-1; J gene: TRBJ2-3; CDR3 protein: CASSSSLAGARTDTQYF
V gene: TRBV27; J gene: TRBJ2-7; CDR3 protein: CASSSPTSGSYEQYF
V gene: TRBV27; J gene: TRBJ2-1; CDR3 protein: CATYSGYNEQFF
V gene: TRBV2; J gene: TRBJ1-2; CDR3 protein: CASSEADYGYTF
V gene: TRBV3-1/TRBV3-2; J gene: TRBJ1-5; CDR3 protein: CASSRGSNQPQHF
V gene: TRBV7-8; J gene: TRBJ1-5; CDR3 protein: CASSRYSNQPQHF
V gene: TRBV20-1; J gene: TRBJ1-2; CDR3 protein: CSASNGPNYGYTF
V gene: TRBV21-1; J gene: TRBJ2-3; CDR3 protein: CASSKGGGQDITDTQYF
V gene: TRBV6-5; J gene: TRBJ1-1; CDR3 protein: CASSYSEGNTEAFF
V gene: TRBV11-2; J gene: TRBJ2-3; CDR3 protein: CASSLDPNTQYF
V gene: TRBV2; J gene: TRBJ1-2; CDR3 protein: CASKGQAIYGYTF
V gene: TRBV19; J gene: TRBJ2-2; CDR3 protein: CASSGGWTSANTGELFF
V gene: TRBV7-2; J gene: TRBJ1-1; CDR3 protein: CASSFSDRGRTEAFF
V gene: TRBV11-2; J gene: TRBJ1-5; CDR3 protein: CASSSAGINQPQHF
V gene: TRBV19; J gene: TRBJ2-3; CDR3 protein: CASNQGLTRDTQYF
V gene: TRBV5-1; J gene: TRBJ1-1; CDR3 protein: CASSNPTGTGHAFF
V gene: TRBV7-9; J gene: TRBJ2-2; CDR3 protein: CASSPGLAGFTGELFF
V gene: TRBV29-1; J gene: TRBJ2-5; CDR3 protein: CSVGDRGRGGETQYF
V gene: TRBV15; J gene: TRBJ1-3; CDR3 protein: CATSRDSTGNTIYF
V gene: TRBV19; J gene: TRBJ2-3; CDR3 protein: CASSIEETGTTDTQYF
V gene: TRBV28; J gene: TRBJ1-1; CDR3 protein: CASLLGTRNHEAFF
V gene: TRBV19; J gene: TRBJ2-1; CDR3 protein: CASSIDLGASYNEQFF
V gene: TRBV5-6; J gene: TRBJ2-7; CDR3 protein: CASSLPGQGASEQYF
V gene: TRBV5-5; J gene: TRBJ2-1; CDR3 protein: CASSWGLQGGNEQFF
V gene: TRBV7-9; J gene: TRBJ2-1; CDR3 protein: CASGQDLAYNEQFF
V gene: TRBV14; J gene: TRBJ2-5; CDR3 protein: CASSQVDRGGETQYF
V gene: TRBV10-1; J gene: TRBJ2-7; CDR3 protein: CASSESAGIVYEQYF
V gene: TRBV10-3; J gene: TRBJ2-5; CDR3 protein: CAISQGDETQYF
V gene: TRBV7-9; J gene: TRBJ2-3; CDR3 protein: CASSLVVTSGTDTQYF
V gene: TRBV24-1; J gene: TRBJ2-3; CDR3 protein: CATSDSDSLSTDTQYF
V gene: TRBV11-1; J gene: TRBJ1-4; CDR3 protein: CASSLTGDTTNEKLFF
V gene: TRBV11-2; J gene: TRBJ2-5; CDR3 protein: CASSPRTGGGETQYF